This TCR beta chain was retrieved from a study of T cell responses to AZD1222 COVID-19 vaccine. Whole-study results and caveats: Clonal diversity may have been underestimated, and the donors were mostly white British, with more females than males. After the peak T cell response, and only then, were repertoires sampled. Spike-wide vaccine-associated CD4 TCRs dominated at 160-218 and 743-854.

About this clone: The antigen is undetermined.

The method was immunoSEQ multiplex PCR; TCRdb's version includes in-frame clones alone and lacks a portion of them. The table records around 94,000 clones, about 89% of them present only once. Germline CDR1 SGHTS, CDR2 YDEGEE. Trimming stripped 4 bases from V and 6 bases from J, with 13 bases between. The CDR3 is 13 residues long. Sequences were derived from peripheral blood, sampled on day 0 of AZD1222 vaccination. V gene TRBV5-8 combines with J gene TRBJ1-2; D is ambiguous. The TCR sequence derives from an adult in good health. The DNA of the CDR3 is TGTGCCAGCAGCCTGGGGTTGTTTAATGGCTACACCTTC. Encoded protein: CASSLGLFNGYTF.